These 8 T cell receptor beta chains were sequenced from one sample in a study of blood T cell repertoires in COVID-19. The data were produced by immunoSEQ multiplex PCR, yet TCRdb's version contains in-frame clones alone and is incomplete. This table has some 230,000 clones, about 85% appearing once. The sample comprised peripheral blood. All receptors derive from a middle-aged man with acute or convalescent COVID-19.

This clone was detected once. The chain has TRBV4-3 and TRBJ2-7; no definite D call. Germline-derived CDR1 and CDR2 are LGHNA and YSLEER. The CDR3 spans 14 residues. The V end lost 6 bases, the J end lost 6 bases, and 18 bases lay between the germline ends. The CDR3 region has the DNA TGCGCCAGCAGTCTTTACCTGGGTTCGGGCGAGCAGTACTTC. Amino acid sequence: CASSLYLGSGEQYF.

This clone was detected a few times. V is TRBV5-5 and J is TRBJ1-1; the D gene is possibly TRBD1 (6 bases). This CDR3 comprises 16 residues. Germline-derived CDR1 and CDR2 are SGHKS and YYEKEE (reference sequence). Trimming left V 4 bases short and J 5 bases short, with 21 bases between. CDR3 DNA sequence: TGTGCCAGCAGCCGGCGACAGGAGGAAGTTGGGACTGAAGCTTTCTTT. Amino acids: CASSRRQEEVGTEAFF.

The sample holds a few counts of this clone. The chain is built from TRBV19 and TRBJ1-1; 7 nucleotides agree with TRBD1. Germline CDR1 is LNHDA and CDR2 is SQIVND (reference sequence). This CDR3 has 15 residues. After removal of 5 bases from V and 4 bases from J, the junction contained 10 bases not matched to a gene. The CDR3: CASSLTGPGGTEAFF. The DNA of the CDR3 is TGTGCCAGTAGTTTGACAGGGCCAGGGGGCACTGAAGCTTTCTTT.

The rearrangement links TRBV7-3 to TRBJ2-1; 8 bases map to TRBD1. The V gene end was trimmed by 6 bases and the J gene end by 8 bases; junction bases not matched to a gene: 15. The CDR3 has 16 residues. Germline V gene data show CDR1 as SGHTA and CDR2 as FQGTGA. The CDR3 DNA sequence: TGTGCCAGCAGTCGGAGGAGACAGGGGCCCTTGGATGAGCAGTTCTTC. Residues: CASSRRRQGPLDEQFF. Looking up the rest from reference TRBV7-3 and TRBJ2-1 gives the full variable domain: GAGVSQTPSNKVTEKGKYVELRCDPISGHTALYWYRQSLGQGPEFLIYFQGTGAADDSGLPNDRFFAVRPEGSVSTLKIQRTERGDSAVYLCASSRRRQGPLDEQFFGPGTRLTVL.

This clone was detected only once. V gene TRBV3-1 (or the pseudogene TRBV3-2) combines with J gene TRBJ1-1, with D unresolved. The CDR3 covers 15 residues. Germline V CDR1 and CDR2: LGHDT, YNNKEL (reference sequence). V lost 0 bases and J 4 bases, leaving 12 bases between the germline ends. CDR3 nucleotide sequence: TGTGCCAGCAGCCAAGATGCGGAGGGAGTCACTGAAGCTTTCTTT. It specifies CASSQDAEGVTEAFF.

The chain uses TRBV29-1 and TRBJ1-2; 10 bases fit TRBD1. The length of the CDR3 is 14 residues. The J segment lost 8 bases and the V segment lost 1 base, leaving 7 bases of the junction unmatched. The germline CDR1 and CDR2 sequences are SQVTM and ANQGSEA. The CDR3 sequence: CSVEGLDRGLGYTF. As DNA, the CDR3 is TGCAGCGTTGAAGGGCTTGACAGGGGGCTCGGCTACACCTTC.

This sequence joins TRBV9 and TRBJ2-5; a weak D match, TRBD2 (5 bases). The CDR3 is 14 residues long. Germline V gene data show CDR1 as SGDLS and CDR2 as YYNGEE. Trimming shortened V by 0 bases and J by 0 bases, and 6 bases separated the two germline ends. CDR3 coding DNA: TGTGCCAGCAGCGTAGCGGGAAACCAAGAGACCCAGTACTTC. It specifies CASSVAGNQETQYF. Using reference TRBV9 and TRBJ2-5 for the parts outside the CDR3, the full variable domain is DSGVTQTPKHLITATGQRVTLRCSPRSGDLSVYWYQQSLDQGLQFLIQYYNGEERAKGNILERFSAQQFPDLHSELNLSSLELGDSALYFCASSVAGNQETQYFGPGTRLLVL.

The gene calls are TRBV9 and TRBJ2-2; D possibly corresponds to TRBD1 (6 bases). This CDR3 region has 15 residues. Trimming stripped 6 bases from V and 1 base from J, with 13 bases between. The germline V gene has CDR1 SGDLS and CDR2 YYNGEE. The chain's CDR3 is CASTQDSWNTGELFF. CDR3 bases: TGTGCCAGCACCCAGGACAGTTGGAACACCGGGGAGCTGTTTTTT.